A single sample is the source of the 31 T cell receptor beta chains below, sequenced in a study of T-cell reconstitution after alpha-beta-depleted transplantation in children. Unique molecular identifiers were incorporated when the TCRbeta library was constructed. TCRdb passed the PCR reads through MiXCR, listing each CDR3 protein once. This sample has just under 550,000 distinct CDR3 sequences, with about a sixth found just once. This material consisted of PBMCs from the stem cell graft donor, taken from the stem cell graft. These receptors came from a human donor who donated a stem cell graft to a child with acute lymphoblastic leukemia.

This clonotype was picked up a small number of times. The chain combines TRBV7-2 with TRBJ2-7, with no clear D. Trimming cost V 5 bases and J 7 bases, with 12 bases left between them. The CDR3 is made up of 12 amino acids. In germline, CDR1 is SGHTA, CDR2 FQGNSA. The CDR3, as DNA: TGTGCCAGCAGCCAAAGGGCGTGGGAGCAGTACTTC. The encoded protein is CASSQRAWEQYF. Supplemented by reference TRBV7-2 and TRBJ2-7, the full variable domain reads GAGVSQSPSNKVTEKGKDVELRCDPISGHTALYWYRQSLGQGLEFLIYFQGNSAPDKSGLPSDRFSAERTGGSVSTLTIQRTQQEDSAVYLCASSQRAWEQYFGPGTRLTVT.

This clonotype occurred a few times. The genes are TRBV27 and TRBJ1-1, with D unclear. V dropped 7 bases and J dropped 3 bases, with 6 bases sitting between them. The germline V gene encodes CDR1 MNHEY and CDR2 SMNVEV (reference sequence). This CDR3 is built from 11 residues. This chain's CDR3 is CASNPDTEAFF. CDR3 coding DNA: TGTGCCAGCAACCCGGACACTGAAGCTTTCTTT.

This chain uses TRBV9 with TRBJ2-1; 12 bases line up with TRBD2. V dropped 3 bases and J dropped 6; count of bases not matched to a gene: 7. The CDR3 length is 16 residues. The germline gives CDR1 SGDLS, CDR2 YYNGEE. This CDR3 is CASSGRTSGMLNEQFF. As DNA, the CDR3 is TGTGCCAGCAGCGGAAGGACTAGCGGGATGCTCAATGAGCAGTTCTTC.

The table lists this clonotype with a few counts. V usage is TRBV30 and J usage is TRBJ2-7; 14 positions agree with TRBD2. CDR3 length: 15 amino acids. J gave up 7 bases and V 2 bases, and 7 bases lay outside the gene matches. The V gene's germline CDR1 is GTSNPN and CDR2 SVGIG (reference sequence). The CDR3 DNA reads TGTGCCTGGAGTCCCGGGACTAGCGGGAGAATGGAGCAGTACTTC. It yields the protein CAWSPGTSGRMEQYF.

This chain uses TRBV7-3 with TRBJ2-5; weak D call: TRBD2 (5 bases). Germline V gene data show CDR1 as SGHTA and CDR2 as FQGTGA. The CDR3 consists of 17 residues. V lost 0 bases and J 1 base, leaving 15 bases between the germline ends. The CDR3 sequence: CASSLTAVRSGQETQYF. The CDR3 DNA sequence: TGTGCCAGCAGCTTAACTGCGGTCAGGAGCGGCCAAGAGACCCAGTACTTC.

This clonotype has only a few counts. The V and J genes are TRBV6-4 and TRBJ2-2; 9 nucleotides agree with TRBD2. CDR1 and CDR2 (germline): MRHNA, SNTAGT. The CDR3 consists of 21 residues. With V trimmed by 4 bases and J by 0 bases, 18 bases remained unmatched. The CDR3 loop reads CASSGLAEPRKIRANTGELFF. In DNA, the CDR3 is TGTGCCAGCAGTGGACTAGCGGAACCTAGAAAAATCCGCGCGAACACCGGGGAGCTGTTTTTT.

The chain combines TRBV5-1 with TRBJ2-6, with a weak D call TRBD1 (6 bases). This CDR3 contains 18 residues. Between the trimmed V and J ends, which lost 1 base and 0 bases, there was a span of 14 bases. CDR1 and CDR2 (germline): SGHRS, YFSETQ. CDR3 sequence reads: CASSLLRDITSGANVLTF. The CDR3 DNA follows: TGCGCCAGCAGCTTGCTCCGGGACATTACCTCTGGGGCCAACGTCCTGACTTTC.

The CDR3 loop is CASSLEEISYEQYF. CDR3 coding DNA: TGTGCCAGCAGCTTAGAGGAGATCTCCTACGAGCAGTACTTC. V gene TRBV7-8 combines with J gene TRBJ2-7, with D unclear. The V gene's germline CDR1 is SGHVS and CDR2 FQNEAQ. CDR3 size: 14 residues. Deletions cut 1 base from V and 0 bases from J, with 7 bases between.

The V and J genes are TRBV7-9 and TRBJ2-7, with D perhaps assigned TRBD1 or TRBD2 (5 bases each). The length of the CDR3 is 16 residues. V lost 5 bases and J lost 0, with 17 bases in between. Germline values: CDR1 SEHNR, CDR2 FQNEAQ (reference sequence). The CDR3, as DNA: TGTGCCAGCAGCATACTATCCGGGGCGGTCTCCTACGAGCAGTACTTC. Translated, it gives CASSILSGAVSYEQYF.

Comments on this clonotype: This may come from a read error, since a much larger clone is one base off. The chain carries TRBV10-2 and TRBJ1-1; D is perhaps TRBD1 (6 bases). The CDR3 has 14 amino acids. Germline assignment: CDR1 WSHSY and CDR2 SAAADI. With 8 bases removed from V and 6 bases from J, the gap between germline ends came to 19 bases. CDR3 DNA sequence: TGCGCCAGCGGGGGACGCGGGGGCACCGCTGAAGCTTTCTTT. Translation gives CASGGRGGTAEAFF.

This clonotype has ten or more counts. The chain links TRBV29-1 to TRBJ2-2; no clear D gene. There are 12 residues in the CDR3. Germline loops: CDR1 SQVTM, CDR2 ANQGSEA. Trimming stripped 1 base from V and 2 bases from J, with 2 bases between. The CDR3 DNA is TGCAGCGTTGAAGGAAACACCGGGGAGCTGTTTTTT. Its protein product is CSVEGNTGELFF.

V gene TRBV29-1 combines with J gene TRBJ2-3; D perhaps matches TRBD2 (7 bases). Trimming left V 5 bases short and J 4 bases short, with 31 bases between. The germline gives CDR1 SQVTM, CDR2 ANQGSEA. The CDR3 extends over 19 amino acids. DNA of the CDR3: TGCAGCGTTCCTGATAGGGGGGGGCCTAGCTGGATACGATCAGATACGCAGTATTTT. This gives the protein CSVPDRGGPSWIRSDTQYF.

The CDR3 nucleotides read TGTGCCAGCAGCCCCGACCTGTTCTCTGGAAACACCATATATTTT. Amino acid sequence: CASSPDLFSGNTIYF. The chain uses TRBV13 and TRBJ1-3; no clear D. This CDR3 has 15 residues. V lost 5 bases and J lost 0, with 11 bases in between. Germline V gene sequence: CDR1 PRHDT, CDR2 FYEKMQ (reference sequence).

The chain recombines TRBV25-1 with TRBJ2-7; possible D gene TRBD2, 6 bases. In germline, CDR1 is MGHDK, CDR2 SYGVNS. Trimming pared 1 base from V and 5 bases from J, leaving 15 bases between. The CDR3 extends over 15 amino acids. This CDR3 reads CASSEWGGTTHEQYF. The CDR3 DNA is TGTGCCAGCAGTGAATGGGGCGGGACGACACACGAGCAGTACTTC.

V and J are TRBV7-2 and TRBJ2-7; D is unresolved. From germline, CDR1 is SGHTA and CDR2 FQGNSA. This CDR3 region has 14 residues. Trimming pared 1 base from V and 3 bases from J, leaving 10 bases between. CDR3 DNA sequence: TGTGCCAGCAGCTTAGACCAGAAAAGCTACGAGCAGTACTTC. Residues: CASSLDQKSYEQYF.

In this sample, this clonotype turned up a few times. The V and J genes are TRBV4-1 and TRBJ1-4; D perhaps matches TRBD1 (6 bases). V was shortened by 2 bases and J by 3 bases, with 13 bases between the two germline ends. Germline lookup yields CDR1 MGHRA and CDR2 YSYEKL. The CDR3 length is 16 residues. CDR3 sequence: CASSQWGAVANEKLFF. The CDR3 bases are TGCGCCAGCAGCCAATGGGGGGCCGTAGCTAATGAAAAACTGTTTTTT.

Many counts were recorded for this clonotype. The genes are TRBV7-9 and TRBJ1-1; D might be TRBD1 (5 bases). Per germline, CDR1 SEHNR and CDR2 FQNEAQ (reference sequence). This CDR3 is 13 amino acids long. The V and J ends lost 6 bases and 1 base respectively, with 9 bases between them. The CDR3 protein is CASRETANTEAFF. For the CDR3, the DNA is TGTGCCAGCAGAGAGACAGCGAACACTGAAGCTTTCTTT.

This chain links TRBV29-1 with TRBJ1-1; D unclear. The CDR3 contains 14 residues. Germline CDR1 and CDR2: SQVTM and ANQGSEA. The V gene lost 4 bases and the J gene lost 1 base, with 13 bases spanning the gap. CDR3 loop: CSVGRALGNTEAFF. The CDR3, as DNA: TGCAGCGTTGGGAGGGCTCTCGGGAACACTGAAGCTTTCTTT.

This clonotype was seen only a few times. J is TRBJ2-1 and V is TRBV12-3 or TRBV12-4, with 8 nucleotides matching TRBD2. The V and J ends lost 3 bases and 3 bases, in that order; junction bases with no gene match: 4. The CDR3 extends over 15 amino acids. CDR3 residues: CASSLAGGYYNEQFF. The CDR3 DNA sequence: TGTGCCAGCAGTTTGGCGGGAGGATACTACAATGAGCAGTTCTTC.

This clonotype was seen a few times. The chain combines TRBV27 with TRBJ1-3, with D tentatively TRBD1 (6 bases). V lost 4 bases to trimming and J lost 4 bases, with 14 bases between them. CDR1 and CDR2 from the germline V gene are MNHEY and SMNVEV (reference sequence). The CDR3 contains 15 residues. In DNA form, the CDR3 reads TGTGCCAGCAGTTCTCTCCAGGGGCCGGGAAACACCATATATTTT. Translating gives CASSSLQGPGNTIYF.

J is TRBJ2-1 and V is TRBV5-6; TRBD2 aligns across 10 bases. Germline values: CDR1 SGHDT, CDR2 YYEEEE. The ends lost 0 bases at V and 8 bases at J; junction bases unmatched: 8. The CDR3 is 16 residues long. The CDR3 DNA reads TGTGCCAGCAGCTTGGCGGCTAGCGGGAGCTGGGATGAGCAGTTCTTC. The encoded protein is CASSLAASGSWDEQFF.

This clonotype was observed at least ten times. The chain employs TRBV12-3 or TRBV12-4 and TRBJ1-2; 8 bases are a match to TRBD1. V shed 6 bases, J shed 4 bases, and the junction held 4 bases outside the gene matches. The CDR3 consists of 13 residues. This CDR3 reads CASSRGQGYGYTF. DNA of the CDR3: TGTGCCAGCAGCCGTGGACAGGGCTATGGCTACACCTTC.

This clonotype occurred a few times. The V call is TRBV7-3, the J call TRBJ1-1; tentatively, D is TRBD1 (5 bases). The V gene's germline CDR1 is SGHTA and CDR2 FQGTGA. This CDR3 contains 15 residues. V dropped 5 bases and J dropped 0 bases, with 13 bases sitting between them. The CDR3 spells CASSPGGTLNTEAFF. As DNA, the CDR3 is TGTGCCAGCAGCCCCGGGGGAACTCTGAACACTGAAGCTTTCTTT.

This clonotype appeared a few times. The V and J genes are TRBV15 and TRBJ2-1; the D is unclear. Deletions cut 10 bases from V and 2 bases from J, with 12 bases between. This CDR3 spans 13 amino acids. Germline-derived CDR1 and CDR2 are LNHNV and YYDKDF (reference sequence). This CDR3 reads CAIRTAPYNEQFF. CDR3 nucleotide sequence: TGTGCCATTCGGACGGCCCCCTACAATGAGCAGTTCTTC.

This clonotype was seen only a few times. The rearrangement uses TRBV5-1 and TRBJ2-5, with 7 bases matching TRBD2. Germline lookup yields CDR1 SGHRS and CDR2 YFSETQ. The CDR3 sequence is 14 residues long. V lost 4 bases and J lost 1; bases outside the gene matches: 4. CDR3 residues: CASSQAGFQETQYF. The CDR3, as DNA: TGCGCCAGCAGCCAAGCGGGATTCCAAGAGACCCAGTACTTC. The variable domain in full, with the rest retrieved from reference TRBV5-1 and TRBJ2-5, is KAGVTQTPRYLIKTRGQQVTLSCSPISGHRSVSWYQQTPGQGLQFLFEYFSETQRNKGNFPGRFSGRQFSNSRSEMNVSTLELGDSALYLCASSQAGFQETQYFGPGTRLLVL.

This clonotype has only a few counts. V usage is TRBV19 and J usage is TRBJ2-7; possible D gene TRBD1, 5 bases. This CDR3 region has 15 residues. The V gene's germline CDR1 is LNHDA and CDR2 SQIVND (reference sequence). The germline V and J ends were trimmed by 7 bases and 3 bases, with 19 bases remaining between them. The CDR3 loop is CASTPSTGLHYEQYF. In DNA form, the CDR3 reads TGTGCCAGTACCCCCTCTACAGGCCTACACTACGAGCAGTACTTC. The full variable domain, with the rest looked up from reference TRBV19 and TRBJ2-7, is DGGITQSPKYLFRKEGQNVTLSCEQNLNHDAMYWYRQDPGQGLRLIYYSQIVNDFQKGDIAEGYSVSREKKESFPLTVTSAQKNPTAFYLCASTPSTGLHYEQYFGPGTRLTVT.

V and J are TRBV5-5 and TRBJ2-7; D is undetermined. The CDR3 runs to 14 residues. Germline-derived CDR1 and CDR2 are SGHKS and YYEKEE (reference sequence). Between the trimmed V and J ends, which lost 1 base and 2 bases, there was a span of 10 bases. CDR3 bases: TGTGCCAGCAGCTTGCAGTTCACGGCCTACGAGCAGTACTTC. Its protein is CASSLQFTAYEQYF.

This clonotype has only a few counts. The chain uses TRBV5-5 and TRBJ2-1, with D unclear. The V gene's germline CDR1 is SGHKS and CDR2 YYEKEE (reference sequence). Trimming took 0 bases from V and 3 from J, leaving 10 bases between them. This CDR3 has 15 residues. The CDR3 region has the DNA TGTGCCAGCAGCTTGGGGCCGGGCAACTACAATGAGCAGTTCTTC. The encoded protein is CASSLGPGNYNEQFF.

This clonotype occurred many times. V and J are TRBV20-1 and TRBJ2-1, with D unresolved. Germline CDR1 DFQATT, CDR2 SNEGSKA (reference sequence). The CDR3 runs to 15 residues. V shed 3 bases and J shed 7 bases, with 19 bases lying between them. The CDR3 is CSASESWPMGNEQFF. The CDR3 coding sequence is TGCAGTGCTAGTGAGTCGTGGCCCATGGGGAATGAGCAGTTCTTC.

This clonotype was seen more than once but under ten times. V usage is TRBV4-1 and J usage is TRBJ1-2, with 7 bases matching TRBD1. The CDR3 totals 17 residues. CDR1 and CDR2 from the germline V gene are MGHRA and YSYEKL. J lost 3 bases, V lost 6 bases, and 16 bases had no gene match. The CDR3 DNA reads as TGCGCCAGCAGACCAGACAGGGCAAGGGGTAAGGACTATGGCTACACCTTC. Amino acid sequence: CASRPDRARGKDYGYTF.

V and J are TRBV12-3 or TRBV12-4 and TRBJ2-1; 10 nucleotides match TRBD2. The V segment lost 2 bases and the J segment 5 bases; nucleotides outside the gene matches: 12. This CDR3 contains 18 residues. The CDR3 region is CASSLLRAGLAANNEQFF. The CDR3 DNA is TGTGCCAGCAGTTTATTGCGTGCTGGACTAGCGGCTAACAATGAGCAGTTCTTC.